This entry features one TCR beta chain sequence. The data belong to a study of blood T cell repertoires in COVID-19. V lost 4 bases to trimming and J lost 5 bases, with 16 bases between them. The CDR3 has 15 residues. Sequenced by immunoSEQ multiplex PCR; TCRdb stores in-frame clones only, minus some. The sample includes 84,000 or so clones, 60% to 80% of them seen just once. The chain is built from TRBV5-3 and TRBJ2-1; D gene ambiguous. TRBV5-3 is an ORF; its function is uncertain. The sample consisted of peripheral blood. The clonotype was recovered from a human donor in a cohort sampled during active COVID-19. The chain's CDR3 is CARSPPSAKNNEQFF. The CDR3 DNA sequence: TGTGCCAGAAGCCCCCCCAGCGCCAAAAACAATGAGCAGTTCTTC.